This TCR beta chain was profiled in a study of blood T cell repertoires in COVID-19. Study overall: Samples came from the United States, Italy and Spain, spanning acute and convalescent COVID-19.

Germline V lookup: CDR1 MNHEY, CDR2 SVGAGI. With 0 bases removed from V and 7 bases from J, the gap between germline ends came to 12 bases. The CDR3 spans 14 residues. Here immunoSEQ multiplex PCR was the method, and the copy in TCRdb shows in-frame clones only, minus some. The sample lists some 250,000 clones; about 85% were seen once. The sequence was collected from a man between 60 and 75 years old who had recovered from COVID-19. Sequenced input: peripheral blood. V gene TRBV6-5 combines with J gene TRBJ1-2; TRBD1 might be the D (5 bases). In DNA, the CDR3 is TGTGCCAGCAGTTACTCGGGGAGGGGCGGTGGCTACACCTTC. Amino acids: CASSYSGRGGGYTF.